This T cell receptor (beta chain) is from a study of shared T cell receptors in the human thymus. This CDR3 has 15 residues. Germline assignment: CDR1 SGHDT and CDR2 YYEEEE. The V end lost 1 base, the J end lost 0 bases, and 11 bases lay between the germline ends. The method was immunoSEQ multiplex PCR; TCRdb's version includes in-frame clones alone and lacks a portion of them. The repertoire consists of some 700,000 clones, with 70% to 90% occurring once and the leading ten covering around 0.01%. The same data also went into a second study, on human thymus T cells. That study reports: Thymic as well as blood repertoires seemed to favor certain V and J genes unevenly.

The V and J genes are TRBV5-6 and TRBJ2-7; D is perhaps TRBD2 (5 bases). The receptor comes from a girl under three years old with a congenital heart defect. Sample: thymocytes. This CDR3 is CASSLIEGSSYEQYF. The CDR3 nucleotides read TGTGCCAGCAGCTTGATCGAGGGCAGCTCCTACGAGCAGTACTTC.